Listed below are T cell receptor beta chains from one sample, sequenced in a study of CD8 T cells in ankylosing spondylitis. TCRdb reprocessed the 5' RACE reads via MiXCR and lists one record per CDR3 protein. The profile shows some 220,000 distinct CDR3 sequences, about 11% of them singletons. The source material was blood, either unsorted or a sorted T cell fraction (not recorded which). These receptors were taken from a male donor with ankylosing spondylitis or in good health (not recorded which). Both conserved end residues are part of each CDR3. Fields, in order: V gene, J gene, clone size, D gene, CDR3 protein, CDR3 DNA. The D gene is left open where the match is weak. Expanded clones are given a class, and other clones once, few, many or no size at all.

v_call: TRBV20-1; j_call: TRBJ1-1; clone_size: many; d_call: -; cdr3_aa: CSARVRTEAFF; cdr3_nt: TGCAGTGCTAGAGTACGGACTGAAGCTTTCTTT
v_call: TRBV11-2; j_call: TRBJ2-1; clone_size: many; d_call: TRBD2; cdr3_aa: CASSFPTSRLAGAYNEQFF; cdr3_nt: TGTGCCAGCAGCTTCCCAACCTCCCGACTAGCGGGGGCCTACAATGAGCAGTTCTTC
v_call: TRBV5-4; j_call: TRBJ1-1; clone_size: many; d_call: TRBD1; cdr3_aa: CASSVGQKNTEAFF; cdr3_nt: TGTGCCAGCAGCGTGGGACAGAAGAACACTGAAGCTTTCTTT
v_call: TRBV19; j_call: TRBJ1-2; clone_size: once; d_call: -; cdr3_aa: CASSAGSRENGYTF; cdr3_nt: TGTGCCAGTAGTGCCGGCTCGAGAGAGAATGGCTACACCTTC
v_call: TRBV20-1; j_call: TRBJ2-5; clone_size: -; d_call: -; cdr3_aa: CSARDRSSYETQYF; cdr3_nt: TGCAGTGCTAGAGATCGGTCTAGCTACGAGACCCAGTACTTC
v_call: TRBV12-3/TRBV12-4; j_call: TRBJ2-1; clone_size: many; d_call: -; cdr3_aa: CASSGRTLGEQFF; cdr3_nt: TGTGCCAGCAGCGGCCGTACTCTGGGAGAGCAGTTCTTC
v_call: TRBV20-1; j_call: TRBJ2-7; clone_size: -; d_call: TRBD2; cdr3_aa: CSATRDPGLAGEQYF; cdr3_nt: TGCAGTGCTACCCGAGACCCGGGACTAGCGGGTGAGCAGTACTTC
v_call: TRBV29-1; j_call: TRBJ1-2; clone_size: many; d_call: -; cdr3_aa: CSVVADYGYTF; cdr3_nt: TGCAGCGTTGTGGCAGACTATGGCTACACCTTC
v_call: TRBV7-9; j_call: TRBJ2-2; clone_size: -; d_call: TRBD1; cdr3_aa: CASSHGTAVKELFF; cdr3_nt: TGTGCCAGCAGCCACGGGACAGCGGTTAAAGAGCTGTTTTTT
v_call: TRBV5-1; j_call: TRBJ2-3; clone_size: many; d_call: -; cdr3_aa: CASSGLDPTDTQYF; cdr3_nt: TGCGCCAGCAGCGGGCTCGACCCGACAGATACGCAGTATTTT
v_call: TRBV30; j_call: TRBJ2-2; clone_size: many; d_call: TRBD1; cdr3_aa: CAWSVRDRNTGELFF; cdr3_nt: TGTGCCTGGAGTGTCCGGGACAGGAACACCGGGGAGCTGTTTTTT
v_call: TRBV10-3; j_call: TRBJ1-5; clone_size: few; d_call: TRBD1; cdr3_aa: CAISDRRQGGTGSNQPQHF; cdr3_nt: TGTGCCATCAGTGATCGCCGACAGGGGGGAACGGGAAGCAATCAGCCCCAGCATTTT
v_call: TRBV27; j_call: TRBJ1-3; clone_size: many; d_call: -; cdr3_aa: CASRAGSSGNTIYF; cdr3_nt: TGTGCCAGCCGAGCGGGGAGCTCTGGAAACACCATATATTTT
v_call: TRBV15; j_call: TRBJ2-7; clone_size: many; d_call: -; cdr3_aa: CATSGDQGSYEQYF; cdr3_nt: TGTGCCACCAGCGGTGATCAGGGTTCCTACGAGCAGTACTTC
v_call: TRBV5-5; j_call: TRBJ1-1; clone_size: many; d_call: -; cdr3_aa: CASSRGGEPEAFF; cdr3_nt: TGTGCCAGCAGCCGGGGGGGGGAGCCTGAAGCTTTCTTT
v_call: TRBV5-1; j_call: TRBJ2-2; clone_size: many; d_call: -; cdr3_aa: CASSFGSYLNTGELFF; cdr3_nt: TGCGCCAGCAGCTTCGGCAGTTATCTCAACACCGGGGAGCTGTTTTTT
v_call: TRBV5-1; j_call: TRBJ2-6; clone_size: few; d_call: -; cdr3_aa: CASMEDWANVLTF; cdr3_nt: TGCGCCAGCATGGAGGATTGGGCCAACGTCCTGACTTTC
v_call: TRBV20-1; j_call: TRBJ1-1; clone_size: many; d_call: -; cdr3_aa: CSARDRDEGAEAFF; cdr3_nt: TGCAGTGCTAGAGATCGGGACGAAGGGGCTGAAGCTTTCTTT
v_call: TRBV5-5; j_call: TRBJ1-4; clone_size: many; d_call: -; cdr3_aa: CASSPGRWTAKREKLFF; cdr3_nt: TGTGCCAGCAGCCCGGGACGTTGGACAGCCAAAAGGGAAAAACTGTTTTTT
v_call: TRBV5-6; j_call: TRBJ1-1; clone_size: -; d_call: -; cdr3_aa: CASNPLGQTLMNTEAFF; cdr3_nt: TGTGCCAGCAACCCCCTTGGACAGACCCTTATGAACACTGAAGCTTTCTTT
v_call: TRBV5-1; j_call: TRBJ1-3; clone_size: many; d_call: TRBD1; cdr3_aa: CASSFGQGNGGNTIYF; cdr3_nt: TGCGCCAGCAGCTTCGGACAGGGTAATGGTGGAAACACCATATATTTT
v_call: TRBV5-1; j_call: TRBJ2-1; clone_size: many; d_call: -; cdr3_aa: CASSLGRRSSSYNEQFF; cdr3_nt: TGCGCCAGCAGCTTGGGTCGGCGGTCCAGCTCCTACAATGAGCAGTTCTTC
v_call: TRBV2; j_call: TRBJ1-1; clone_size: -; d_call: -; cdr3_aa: CASSETGRIRTEAFF; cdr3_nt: TGTGCCAGCAGTGAAACAGGGCGTATAAGGACTGAAGCTTTCTTT
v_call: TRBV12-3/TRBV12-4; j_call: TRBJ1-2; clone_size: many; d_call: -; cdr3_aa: CATERDLGASYTF; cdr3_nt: TGTGCCACGGAACGGGACCTCGGAGCGAGCTACACCTTC
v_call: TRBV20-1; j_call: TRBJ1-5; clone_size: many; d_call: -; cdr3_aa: CSARDQSRPSNQPQHF; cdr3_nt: TGCAGTGCTAGAGATCAGTCCAGGCCTAGCAATCAGCCCCAGCATTTT
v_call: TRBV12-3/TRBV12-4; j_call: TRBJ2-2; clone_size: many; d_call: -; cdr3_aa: CASSPHLMEVAGELFF; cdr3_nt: TGTGCCAGCAGTCCCCACCTTATGGAAGTGGCCGGGGAGCTGTTTTTT
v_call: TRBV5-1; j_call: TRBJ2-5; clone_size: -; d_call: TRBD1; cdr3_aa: CASSYGTGMETQYF; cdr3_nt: TGCGCCAGCAGCTACGGGACAGGGATGGAGACCCAGTACTTC
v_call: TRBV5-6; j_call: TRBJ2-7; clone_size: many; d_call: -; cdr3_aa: CASSRGLPLPEEQYF; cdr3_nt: TGTGCCAGCAGCCGGGGCCTCCCGCTACCTGAGGAGCAGTACTTC
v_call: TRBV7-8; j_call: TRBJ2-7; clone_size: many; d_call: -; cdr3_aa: CASRRQGAYEQYF; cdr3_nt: TGTGCCAGCCGAAGGCAGGGAGCTTACGAGCAGTACTTC
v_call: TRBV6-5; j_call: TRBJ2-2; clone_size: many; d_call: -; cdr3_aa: CASSYRLAGGGELFF; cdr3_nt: TGTGCCAGCAGTTACCGGCTAGCCGGGGGCGGGGAGCTGTTTTTT
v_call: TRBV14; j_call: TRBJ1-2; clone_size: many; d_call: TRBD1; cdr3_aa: CASSQDGQTGSYGYTF; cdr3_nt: TGTGCCAGCAGCCAAGACGGACAGACAGGGAGCTATGGCTACACCTTC
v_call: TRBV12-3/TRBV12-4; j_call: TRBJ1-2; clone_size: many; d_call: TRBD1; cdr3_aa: CASSLQQGLNYGYTF; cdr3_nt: TGTGCCAGCAGTTTACAACAGGGGCTTAACTATGGCTACACCTTC
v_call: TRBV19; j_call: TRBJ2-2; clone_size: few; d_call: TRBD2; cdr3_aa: CASSASGSTGELFF; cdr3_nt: TGTGCCAGTAGTGCTAGCGGGAGTACCGGGGAGCTGTTTTTT
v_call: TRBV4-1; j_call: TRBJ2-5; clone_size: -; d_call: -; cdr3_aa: CASSQGFTGYRETQYF; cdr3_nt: TGCGCCAGCAGCCAAGGATTTACGGGTTACCGAGAGACCCAGTACTTC
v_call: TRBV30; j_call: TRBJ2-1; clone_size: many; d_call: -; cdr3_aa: CAWSFDSSEQFF; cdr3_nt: TGTGCCTGGAGTTTCGACAGCTCCGAGCAGTTCTTC
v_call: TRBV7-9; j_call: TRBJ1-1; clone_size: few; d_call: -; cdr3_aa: CASSLANAGFAEAFF; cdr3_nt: TGTGCCAGCAGCTTAGCGAACGCAGGGTTCGCTGAAGCTTTCTTT
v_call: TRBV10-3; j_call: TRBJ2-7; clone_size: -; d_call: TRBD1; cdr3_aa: CAISVSGQGARYEQYF; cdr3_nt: TGTGCCATCAGTGTTTCTGGACAGGGGGCTCGGTACGAGCAGTACTTC
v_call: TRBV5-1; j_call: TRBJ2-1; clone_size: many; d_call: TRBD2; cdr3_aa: CASSLESRGGEQFF; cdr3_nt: TGCGCCAGCAGCTTGGAAAGCCGGGGGGGTGAGCAGTTCTTC
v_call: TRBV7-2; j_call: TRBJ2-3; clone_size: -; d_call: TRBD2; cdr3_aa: CASSLSSGGGTDTQYF; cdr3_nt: TGTGCCAGCAGCTTATCATCTGGGGGGGGCACAGATACGCAGTATTTT
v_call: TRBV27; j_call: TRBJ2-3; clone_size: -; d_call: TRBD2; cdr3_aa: CASSPGLAGYIDTQYF; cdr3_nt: TGTGCCAGCAGTCCCGGACTAGCGGGGTACATAGATACGCAGTATTTT
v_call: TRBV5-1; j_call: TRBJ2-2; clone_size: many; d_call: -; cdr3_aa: CASREIINTGELFF; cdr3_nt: TGCGCCAGCCGCGAAATTATTAACACCGGGGAGCTGTTTTTT
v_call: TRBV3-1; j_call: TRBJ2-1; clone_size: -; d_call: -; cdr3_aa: CASSHRPGGKLATGGNEQFF; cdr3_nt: TGTGCCAGCAGCCACCGACCAGGGGGAAAACTAGCGACGGGGGGGAATGAGCAGTTCTTC